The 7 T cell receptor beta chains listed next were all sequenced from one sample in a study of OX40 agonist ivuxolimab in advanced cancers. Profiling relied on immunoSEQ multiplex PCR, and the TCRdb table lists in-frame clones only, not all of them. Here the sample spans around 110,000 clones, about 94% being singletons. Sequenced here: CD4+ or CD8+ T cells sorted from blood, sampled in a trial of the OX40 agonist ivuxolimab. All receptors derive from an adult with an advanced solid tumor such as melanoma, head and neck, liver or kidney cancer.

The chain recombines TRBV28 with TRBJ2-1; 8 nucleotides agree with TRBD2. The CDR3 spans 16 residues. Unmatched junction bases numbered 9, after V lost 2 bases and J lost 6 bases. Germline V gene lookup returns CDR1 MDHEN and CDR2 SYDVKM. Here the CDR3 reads CASSLLAGSMGNEQFF. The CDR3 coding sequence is TGTGCCAGCAGTTTACTAGCGGGCTCTATGGGCAATGAGCAGTTCTTC. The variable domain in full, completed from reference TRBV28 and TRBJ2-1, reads DVKVTQSSRYLVKRTGEKVFLECVQDMDHENMFWYRQDPGLGLRLIYFSYDVKMKEKGDIPEGYSVSREKKERFSLILESASTNQTSMYLCASSLLAGSMGNEQFFGPGTRLTVL.

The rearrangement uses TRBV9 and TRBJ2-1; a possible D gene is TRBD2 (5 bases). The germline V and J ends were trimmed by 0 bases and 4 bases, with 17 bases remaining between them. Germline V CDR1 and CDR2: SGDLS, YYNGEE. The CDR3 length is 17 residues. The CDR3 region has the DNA TGTGCCAGCAGCGTAGCTACGTCCCAAGGGAGTTACAATGAGCAGTTCTTC. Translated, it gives CASSVATSQGSYNEQFF.

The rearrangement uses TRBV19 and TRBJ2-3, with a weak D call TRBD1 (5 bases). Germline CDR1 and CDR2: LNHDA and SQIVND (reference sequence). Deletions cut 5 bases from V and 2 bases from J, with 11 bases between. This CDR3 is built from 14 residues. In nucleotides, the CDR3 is TGTGCCAGTAGTTATCGCAGGGCCACAGATACGCAGTATTTT. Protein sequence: CASSYRRATDTQYF.

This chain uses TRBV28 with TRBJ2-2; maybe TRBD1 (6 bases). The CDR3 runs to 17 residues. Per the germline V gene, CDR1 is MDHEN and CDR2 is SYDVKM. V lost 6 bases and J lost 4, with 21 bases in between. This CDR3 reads CASSPPRPTGSTGELFF. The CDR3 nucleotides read TGTGCCAGCAGCCCACCTCGTCCGACAGGAAGCACCGGGGAGCTGTTTTTT. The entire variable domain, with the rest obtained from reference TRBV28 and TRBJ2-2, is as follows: DVKVTQSSRYLVKRTGEKVFLECVQDMDHENMFWYRQDPGLGLRLIYFSYDVKMKEKGDIPEGYSVSREKKERFSLILESASTNQTSMYLCASSPPRPTGSTGELFFGEGSRLTVL.

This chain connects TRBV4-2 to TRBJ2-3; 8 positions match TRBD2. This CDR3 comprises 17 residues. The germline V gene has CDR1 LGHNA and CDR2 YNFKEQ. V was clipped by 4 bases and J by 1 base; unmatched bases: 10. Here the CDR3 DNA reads TGTGCCAGCAGCCCCGGGTTAGCGGGAATACGCACAGATACGCAGTATTTT. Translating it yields CASSPGLAGIRTDTQYF.

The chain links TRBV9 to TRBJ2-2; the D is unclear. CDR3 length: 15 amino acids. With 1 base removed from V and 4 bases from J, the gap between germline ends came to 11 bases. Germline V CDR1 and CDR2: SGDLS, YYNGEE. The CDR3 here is CASSVFPQPTGELFF. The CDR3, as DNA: TGTGCCAGCAGCGTATTCCCCCAACCCACCGGGGAGCTGTTTTTT.

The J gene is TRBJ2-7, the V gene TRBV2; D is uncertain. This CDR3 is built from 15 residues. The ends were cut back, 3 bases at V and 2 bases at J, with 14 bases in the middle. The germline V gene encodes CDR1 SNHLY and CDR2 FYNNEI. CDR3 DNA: TGTGCCAGCAGTGAGGGCACAATCCGGGCCTACGAGCAGTACTTC. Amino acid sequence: CASSEGTIRAYEQYF.